One and the same sample provided the 5 T cell receptor beta chains below, sequenced in a study of blood T cell repertoires in COVID-19. Assay: immunoSEQ multiplex PCR; the TCRdb copy retains only in-frame clones and omits some. The sample records 9,500 to 13,000 clones, 70% to 90% being singletons. Sequenced: peripheral blood. These receptors all stem from a human donor in a cohort sampled during active COVID-19.

The CDR3 region is CSVVTGSYEQYF. The CDR3 DNA reads as TGCAGCGTTGTTACTGGCTCCTACGAGCAGTACTTC. The chain is built from TRBV29-1 and TRBJ2-7, with D hard to call. Per germline, CDR1 SQVTM and CDR2 ANQGSEA. The length of the CDR3 is 12 residues. The V gene lost 4 bases and the J gene lost 0 bases, with 7 bases spanning the gap.

The chain has TRBV30 and TRBJ1-4, with TRBD1 matching over 8 bases. CDR3 length equals 13 residues. The V gene end was trimmed by 5 bases and the J gene end by 8 bases; junction bases not matched to a gene: 7. Germline V CDR1 and CDR2: GTSNPN, SVGIG (reference sequence). CDR3 region: CAWGTGALEKLFF. The CDR3 DNA reads as TGTGCCTGGGGGACAGGAGCTTTGGAAAAACTGTTTTTT.

The chain links TRBV11-3 to TRBJ2-5, with 10 bases lining up with TRBD1. CDR3 length: 16 amino acids. Looked up from germline, CDR1 is SGHNT and CDR2 is YENEEA. The V segment lost 1 base and the J segment 0 bases; nucleotides outside the gene matches: 2. The DNA for the CDR3 is TGTGCCAGCAGCTTAGGCGGGACAGGGGACCAAGAGACCCAGTACTTC. Translating it yields CASSLGGTGDQETQYF.

This clone has a single count. The genes are TRBV4-1 and TRBJ2-1, with D maybe TRBD2 (6 bases). CDR1 and CDR2 (germline): MGHRA, YSYEKL. The CDR3 runs to 15 residues. V was clipped by 3 bases and J by 0 bases, with 9 bases between them. CDR3 sequence reads: CASSQDGSSYNEQFF. CDR3 bases: TGCGCCAGCAGCCAGGACGGGAGCTCCTACAATGAGCAGTTCTTC.

This chain joins TRBV18 and TRBJ1-1, with D perhaps TRBD1 (6 bases). V was cut by 1 base and J by 5 bases, with 14 bases left in between. The CDR3 spans 15 residues. Germline CDR1 KGHSH, CDR2 LQKENI. Here the CDR3 DNA reads TGTGCCAGCTCACCACAGGGGGATCTAGTTACTGAAGCTTTCTTT. Its protein product is CASSPQGDLVTEAFF.